The 18 T cell receptor beta chains below all came from one sample that was sequenced in a study of blood T cell repertoires in COVID-19. Repertoires were generated with immunoSEQ multiplex PCR, while TCRdb's copy carries only in-frame clones and drops some. The sample holds 55,000 to 75,000 clones, approximately 81% seen once. Sequencing was done on a sample of peripheral blood. The receptors were gathered from a man between 60 and 70 years old with COVID-19, enrolled during active disease.

The chain couples TRBV5-4 to TRBJ2-7; D might be TRBD1 (5 bases). This CDR3 contains 15 residues. Trimming took 0 bases from V and 5 from J, leaving 15 bases between them. Germline V gives CDR1 SGHNT, CDR2 YYREEE (reference sequence). The CDR3 DNA sequence: TGTGCCAGCAGCTTGGCGCGCAGGGTAGGAAACGAGCAGTACTTC. It is translated as CASSLARRVGNEQYF.

As DNA, the CDR3 is TGTGCCAGTAGTATAGCACTAGCGGGCCTCTACGAGCAGTACTTC. It is translated as CASSIALAGLYEQYF. The chain joins TRBV19 to TRBJ2-7; TRBD2 agrees at 9 bases. This CDR3 contains 15 residues. CDR1 is LNHDA, CDR2 SQIVND, per germline (reference sequence). V shed 1 base, J shed 3 bases, and the junction held 4 bases outside the gene matches.

CDR3 sequence: CATSDLQGAWETQYF. The CDR3, as DNA: TGTGCCACCAGTGATTTACAGGGGGCATGGGAGACCCAGTACTTC. The chain combines TRBV24-1 with TRBJ2-5; TRBD1 agrees at 9 bases. Germline trimming cut 1 base from V and 5 bases from J; bases unmatched to any gene: 4. Germline V gene sequence: CDR1 KGHDR, CDR2 SFDVKD. This CDR3 region has 15 residues.

The chain couples TRBV11-2 to TRBJ2-1; D might be TRBD2 (6 bases). The V and J ends lost 4 bases and 2 bases respectively, with 12 bases between them. The germline CDR1 and CDR2 sequences are SGHAT and FQNNGV. This CDR3 contains 15 residues. The CDR3 nucleotides read TGTGCCAGCAGCTACCTTGCGGGGCCCTACAATGAGCAGTTCTTC. Amino acids: CASSYLAGPYNEQFF.

This chain connects TRBV19 to TRBJ2-5; 10 bases map to TRBD2. The length of the CDR3 is 15 residues. CDR1 is LNHDA and CDR2 is SQIVND in the germline V gene (reference sequence). V was clipped by 8 bases and J by 5 bases; unmatched bases: 11. The CDR3 reads CASSAQRGGEETQYF. The CDR3 nucleotides read TGTGCCAGTTCTGCCCAGCGGGGGGGGGAGGAGACCCAGTACTTC.

V usage is TRBV10-2 and J usage is TRBJ1-5; 7 bases match TRBD1. The germline CDR1 and CDR2 sequences are WSHSY and SAAADI. CDR3 length equals 13 residues. The V and J ends lost 7 bases and 9 bases, in that order; junction bases with no gene match: 9. CDR3 in amino acids: CASTGQAGGPQHF. Here the CDR3 DNA reads TGCGCCAGCACAGGACAGGCCGGGGGGCCCCAGCATTTT.

This chain uses TRBV27 with TRBJ2-5; 9 nucleotides align to TRBD1. There are 17 residues in the CDR3. Trimming cost V 2 bases and J 7 bases; bases outside gene matches: 14. The germline gives CDR1 MNHEY, CDR2 SMNVEV (reference sequence). The CDR3 reads CASSLTNIPGQGGTQYF. In DNA form, the CDR3 reads TGTGCCAGCAGTTTAACTAACATCCCGGGACAGGGAGGGACCCAGTACTTC.

In its sample, this clone was seen once. The chain carries TRBV21-1 and TRBJ2-4; the DNA was not compared with TRBD1, the D call given in the table. TRBV21-1 is marked as a pseudogene. This CDR3 comprises 15 residues. The CDR3 here is CASSPQGTAKNIQYF. DNA for the CDR3: TGTGCCAGCAGCCCACAGGGGACGGCCAAAAACATTCAGTACTTC.

This chain joins TRBV19 and TRBJ2-1; 7 nucleotides line up with TRBD2. This CDR3 spans 15 amino acids. Trimming at V came to 7 bases and at J to 8 bases, leaving 14 bases not matched to a gene. Germline CDR1 is LNHDA and CDR2 is SQIVND (reference sequence). The CDR3 sequence: CASKEDGAGVYEQFF. The CDR3 coding sequence is TGTGCCAGTAAGGAAGACGGGGCGGGAGTGTATGAGCAGTTCTTC.

V and J are TRBV19 and TRBJ1-2, with 7 nucleotides matching TRBD1. Germline V CDR1 and CDR2: LNHDA, SQIVND (reference sequence). With V trimmed by 3 bases and J by 6 bases, 4 bases remained unmatched. This CDR3 is built from 13 residues. CDR3 region: CASSMGQGDGYTF. CDR3 nucleotide sequence: TGTGCCAGTAGTATGGGGCAGGGGGATGGCTACACCTTC.

The CDR3 DNA reads as TGTGCCAGCAGTTTTGAGGGGGGGGATCAGCCCCAGCATTTT. Translated: CASSFEGGDQPQHF. This chain connects TRBV27 to TRBJ1-5, with D tentatively TRBD1 (6 bases). The CDR3 consists of 14 residues. CDR1 and CDR2 (germline): MNHEY, SMNVEV (reference sequence). Deletions cut 3 bases from V and 5 bases from J, with 11 bases between.

The rearrangement uses TRBV11-2 and TRBJ2-5, with TRBD2 matching 13 bases. The CDR3 is made up of 17 amino acids. J gave up 4 bases and V 5 bases, and 10 bases lay outside the gene matches. Germline V CDR1 and CDR2: SGHAT, FQNNGV. The CDR3 is CASSPTRRLAGGETQYF. CDR3 coding DNA: TGTGCCAGCAGCCCAACCCGCCGACTAGCGGGGGGAGAGACCCAGTACTTC.

The chain recombines TRBV10-3 with TRBJ1-2; D is possibly TRBD1 (6 bases). CDR1 is ENHRY, CDR2 SYGVKD, per germline. V was trimmed by 5 bases and J by 0 bases, leaving 16 bases between them. The CDR3 totals 16 residues. The CDR3 coding sequence is TGTGCCATCAGTACCTCGGACAGTTCCACTAACTATGGCTACACCTTC. It encodes CAISTSDSSTNYGYTF.

The chain joins TRBV5-1 to TRBJ2-5, with a possible D match to TRBD1 (6 bases). V shed 1 base and J shed 5 bases, with 12 bases lying between them. The CDR3 totals 14 residues. CDR1 and CDR2 from the germline V gene are SGHRS and YFSETQ. As DNA, the CDR3 is TGCGCCAGCAGCTTGAGGGGGTTTCGGGAGACCCAGTACTTC. Protein product: CASSLRGFRETQYF.

The CDR3: CASSQSTSTDTQYF. CDR3 DNA: TGTGCCAGCAGCCAATCAACTAGCACAGATACGCAGTATTTT. The chain carries TRBV7-3 and TRBJ2-3; unclear D gene. The V and J ends lost 5 bases and 0 bases respectively, with 9 bases between them. The CDR3 is made up of 14 amino acids. Germline V gene data show CDR1 as SGHTA and CDR2 as FQGTGA. The whole variable domain, filled in from reference TRBV7-3 and TRBJ2-3, reads GAGVSQTPSNKVTEKGKYVELRCDPISGHTALYWYRQSLGQGPEFLIYFQGTGAADDSGLPNDRFFAVRPEGSVSTLKIQRTERGDSAVYLCASSQSTSTDTQYFGPGTRLTVL.

The V call is TRBV18, the J call TRBJ1-4; tentatively, D is TRBD1 (6 bases). CDR1 is KGHSH and CDR2 is LQKENI in the germline V gene. The CDR3 contains 13 residues. V was cut by 5 bases and J by 8 bases, with 12 bases left in between. The CDR3 DNA reads TGTGCCAGCTCAACAGGGCTGAGGGAAAAACTGTTTTTT. Its protein product is CASSTGLREKLFF.

The V call is TRBV5-3, the J call TRBJ2-5, with 9 nucleotides matching TRBD2. TRBV5-3 is treated as an ORF (open reading frame) with a function not yet certain. With 3 bases clipped from V and 4 bases from J, the junction kept 19 bases outside the gene matches. CDR3 length: 19 residues. The CDR3 loop is CARSSQRLAAPFWGETQYF. The CDR3 bases are TGTGCCAGAAGCTCCCAACGACTAGCGGCTCCATTTTGGGGAGAGACCCAGTACTTC.

This clone was counted at least ten times. The chain carries TRBV29-1 and TRBJ1-1, with D uncertain. With 2 bases removed from V and 0 bases from J, the gap between germline ends came to 7 bases. Germline V CDR1 and CDR2: SQVTM, ANQGSEA. This CDR3 has 13 amino acids. CDR3 loop: CSVETQLNTEAFF. The CDR3 DNA reads TGCAGCGTTGAAACACAGCTGAACACTGAAGCTTTCTTT.